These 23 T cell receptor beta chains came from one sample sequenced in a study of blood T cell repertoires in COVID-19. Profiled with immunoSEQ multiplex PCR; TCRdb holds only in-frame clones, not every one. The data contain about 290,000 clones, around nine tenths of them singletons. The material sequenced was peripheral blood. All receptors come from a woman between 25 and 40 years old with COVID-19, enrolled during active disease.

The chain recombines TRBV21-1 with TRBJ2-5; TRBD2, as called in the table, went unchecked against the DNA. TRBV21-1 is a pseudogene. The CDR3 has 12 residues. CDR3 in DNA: TGTGCCAGATCGGGCGGGAGAGAGACCCAGTACTTC. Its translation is CARSGGRETQYF.

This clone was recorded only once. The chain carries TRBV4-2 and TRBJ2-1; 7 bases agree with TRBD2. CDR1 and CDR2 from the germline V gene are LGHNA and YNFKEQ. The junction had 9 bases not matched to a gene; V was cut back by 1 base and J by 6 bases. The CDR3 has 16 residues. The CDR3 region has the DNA TGTGCCAGCAGCCAAGCGCTACCTCCGGGAGGCAATGAGCAGTTCTTC. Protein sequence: CASSQALPPGGNEQFF.

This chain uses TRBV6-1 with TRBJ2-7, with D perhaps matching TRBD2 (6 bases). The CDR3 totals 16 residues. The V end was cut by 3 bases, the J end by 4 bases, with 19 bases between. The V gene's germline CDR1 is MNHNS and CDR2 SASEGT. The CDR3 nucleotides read TGTGCCAGCAGTGACCCATCCTGGGACGGACTATACGAGCAGTACTTC. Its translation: CASSDPSWDGLYEQYF.

CDR3 bases: TGTGCCAGCAGGGCGATGGACAGGGACCATGAGCAGTTCTTC. This encodes CASRAMDRDHEQFF. The V and J genes are TRBV5-6 and TRBJ2-1, with 8 nucleotides matching TRBD1. In germline, CDR1 is SGHDT, CDR2 YYEEEE. The CDR3 extends over 14 amino acids. J was trimmed by 8 bases and V by 5 bases; bases with no gene match: 9.

The CDR3 is CASSLGGLLYEQYF. The CDR3 DNA reads as TGTGCCAGCAGCCTAGGCGGACTCTTATACGAGCAGTACTTC. The rearrangement links TRBV14 to TRBJ2-7; TRBD2 might be the D (5 bases). The V gene's germline CDR1 is SGHDN and CDR2 FVKESK. V was shortened by 4 bases and J by 4 bases, with 14 bases between the two germline ends. The CDR3 loop spans 14 amino acids.

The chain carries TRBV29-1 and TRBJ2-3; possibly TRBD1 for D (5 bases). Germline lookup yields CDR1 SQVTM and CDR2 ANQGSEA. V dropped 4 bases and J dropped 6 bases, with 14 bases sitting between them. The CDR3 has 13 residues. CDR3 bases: TGCAGCGTTGCCGGCAGGGTGATGGATACGCAGTATTTT. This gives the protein CSVAGRVMDTQYF.

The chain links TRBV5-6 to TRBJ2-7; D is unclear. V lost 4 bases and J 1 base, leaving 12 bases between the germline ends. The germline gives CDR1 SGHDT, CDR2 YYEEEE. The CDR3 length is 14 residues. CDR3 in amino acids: CASSPGTGSYEQYF. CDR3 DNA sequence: TGTGCCAGCAGCCCCGGTACGGGTTCCTACGAGCAGTACTTC.

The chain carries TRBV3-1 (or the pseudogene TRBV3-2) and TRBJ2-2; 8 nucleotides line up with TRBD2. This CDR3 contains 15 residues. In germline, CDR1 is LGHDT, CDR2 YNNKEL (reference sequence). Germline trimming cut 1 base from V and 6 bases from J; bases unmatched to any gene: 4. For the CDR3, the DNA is TGTGCCAGCAGCCAAGTCGGGAGGGTAGCCGGGGAGCTGTTTTTT. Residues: CASSQVGRVAGELFF.

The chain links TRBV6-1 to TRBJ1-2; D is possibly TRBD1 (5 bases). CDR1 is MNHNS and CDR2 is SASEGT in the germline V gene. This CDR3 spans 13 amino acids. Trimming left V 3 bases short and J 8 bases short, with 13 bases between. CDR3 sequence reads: CASSDGRALGYTF. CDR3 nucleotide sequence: TGTGCCAGCAGTGACGGCAGGGCCCTCGGCTACACCTTC.

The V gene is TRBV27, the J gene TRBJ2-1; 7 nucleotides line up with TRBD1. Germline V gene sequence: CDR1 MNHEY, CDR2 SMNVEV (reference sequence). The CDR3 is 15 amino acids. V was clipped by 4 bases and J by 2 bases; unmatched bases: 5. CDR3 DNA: TGTGCCAGCAGTTCTAGGGGGCCGCCCTACAATGAGCAGTTCTTC. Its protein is CASSSRGPPYNEQFF.

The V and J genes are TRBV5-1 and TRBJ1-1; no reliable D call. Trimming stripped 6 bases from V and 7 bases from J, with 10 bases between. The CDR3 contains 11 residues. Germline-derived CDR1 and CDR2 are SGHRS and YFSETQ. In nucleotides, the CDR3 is TGCGCCAGCAAGTCCGGAGGTGAAGCTTTCTTT. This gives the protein CASKSGGEAFF.

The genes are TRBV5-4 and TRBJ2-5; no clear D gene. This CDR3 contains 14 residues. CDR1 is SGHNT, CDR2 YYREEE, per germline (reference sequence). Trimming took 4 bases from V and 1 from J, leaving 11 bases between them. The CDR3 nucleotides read TGTGCCAGCAGCCCCAGGAACAGCCAAGAGACCCAGTACTTC. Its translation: CASSPRNSQETQYF.

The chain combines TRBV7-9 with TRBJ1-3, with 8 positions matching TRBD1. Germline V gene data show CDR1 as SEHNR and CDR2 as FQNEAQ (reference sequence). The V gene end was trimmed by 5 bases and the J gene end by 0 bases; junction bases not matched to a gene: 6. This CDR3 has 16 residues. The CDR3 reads CASSPRTGTSGNTIYF. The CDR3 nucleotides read TGTGCCAGCAGCCCACGGACAGGGACCTCTGGAAACACCATATATTTT.

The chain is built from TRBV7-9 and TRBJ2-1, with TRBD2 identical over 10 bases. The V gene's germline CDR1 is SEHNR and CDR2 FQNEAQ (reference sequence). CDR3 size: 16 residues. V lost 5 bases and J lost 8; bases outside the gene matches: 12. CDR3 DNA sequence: TGTGCCAGCAGCGCCAGTCTAGCGGGGGTAGTGGATGAGCAGTTCTTC. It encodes CASSASLAGVVDEQFF.

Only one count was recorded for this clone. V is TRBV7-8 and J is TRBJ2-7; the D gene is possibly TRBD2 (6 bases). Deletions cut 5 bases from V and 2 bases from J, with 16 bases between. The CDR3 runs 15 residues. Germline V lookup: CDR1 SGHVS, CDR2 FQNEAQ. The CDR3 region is CASSPRGVGTYEQYF. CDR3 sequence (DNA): TGTGCCAGCAGCCCCCGCGGGGTTGGGACCTACGAGCAGTACTTC. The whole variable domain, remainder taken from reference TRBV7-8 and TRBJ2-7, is GAGVSQSPRYKVAKRGQDVALRCDPISGHVSLFWYQQALGQGPEFLTYFQNEAQLDKSGLPSDRFFAERPEGSVSTLKIQRTQQEDSAVYLCASSPRGVGTYEQYFGPGTRLTVT.

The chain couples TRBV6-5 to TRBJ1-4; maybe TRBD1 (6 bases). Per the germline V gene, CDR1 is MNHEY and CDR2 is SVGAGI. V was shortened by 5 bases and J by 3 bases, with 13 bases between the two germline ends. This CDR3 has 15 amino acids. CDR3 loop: CASSTQGAPNEKLFF. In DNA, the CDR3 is TGTGCCAGCAGTACACAGGGAGCTCCTAATGAAAAACTGTTTTTT.

DNA for the CDR3: TGTGCCAGCAGTATACTAGCGCTCCCCTACAATGAGCAGTTCTTC. Translating it yields CASSILALPYNEQFF. The chain carries TRBV2 and TRBJ2-1, with 7 bases matching TRBD2. The CDR3 has 15 residues. Germline V gene lookup returns CDR1 SNHLY and CDR2 FYNNEI. With V trimmed by 5 bases and J by 2 bases, 6 bases remained unmatched.

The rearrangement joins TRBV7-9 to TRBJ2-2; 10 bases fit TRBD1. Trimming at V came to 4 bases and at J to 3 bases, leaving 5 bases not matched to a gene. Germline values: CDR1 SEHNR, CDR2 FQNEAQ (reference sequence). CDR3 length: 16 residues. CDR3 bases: TGTGCCAGCAGCTCGGCGGACAGGGGGGACACCGGGGAGCTGTTTTTT. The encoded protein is CASSSADRGDTGELFF.

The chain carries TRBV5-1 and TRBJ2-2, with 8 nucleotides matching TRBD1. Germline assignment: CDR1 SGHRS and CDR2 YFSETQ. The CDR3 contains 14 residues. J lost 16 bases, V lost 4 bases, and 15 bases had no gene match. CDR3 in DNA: TGCGCCAGCAGCCAGAGCCCAGGGGGCGTTGAATGGTTTTTT. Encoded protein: CASSQSPGGVEWFF.

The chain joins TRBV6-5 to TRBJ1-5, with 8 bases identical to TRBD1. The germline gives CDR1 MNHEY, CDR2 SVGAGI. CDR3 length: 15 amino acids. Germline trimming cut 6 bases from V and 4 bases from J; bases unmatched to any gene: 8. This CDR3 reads CASSFGTGLNQPQHF. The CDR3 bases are TGTGCCAGCAGCTTTGGGACAGGTCTGAATCAGCCCCAGCATTTT.

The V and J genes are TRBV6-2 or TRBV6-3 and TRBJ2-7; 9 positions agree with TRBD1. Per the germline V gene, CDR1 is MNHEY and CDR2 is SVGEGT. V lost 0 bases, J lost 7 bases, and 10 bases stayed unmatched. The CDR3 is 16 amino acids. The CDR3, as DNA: TGTGCCAGCAGTTACTCGATCGCGGGACAGGGTGAAGAGCAGTACTTC. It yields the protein CASSYSIAGQGEEQYF.

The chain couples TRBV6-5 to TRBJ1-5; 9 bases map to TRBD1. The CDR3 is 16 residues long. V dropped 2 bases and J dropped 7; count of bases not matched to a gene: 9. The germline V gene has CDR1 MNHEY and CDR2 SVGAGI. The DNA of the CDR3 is TGTGCCAGCAGTTACGCGGGGACAGGGACGGGGCAGCCCCAGCATTTT. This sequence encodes CASSYAGTGTGQPQHF.

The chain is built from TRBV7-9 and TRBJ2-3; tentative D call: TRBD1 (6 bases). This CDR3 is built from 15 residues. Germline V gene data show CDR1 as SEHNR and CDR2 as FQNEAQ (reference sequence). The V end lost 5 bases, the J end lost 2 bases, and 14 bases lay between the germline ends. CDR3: CASSKPRGLTDTQYF. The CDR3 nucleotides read TGTGCCAGCAGCAAACCCAGGGGCCTCACAGATACGCAGTATTTT.